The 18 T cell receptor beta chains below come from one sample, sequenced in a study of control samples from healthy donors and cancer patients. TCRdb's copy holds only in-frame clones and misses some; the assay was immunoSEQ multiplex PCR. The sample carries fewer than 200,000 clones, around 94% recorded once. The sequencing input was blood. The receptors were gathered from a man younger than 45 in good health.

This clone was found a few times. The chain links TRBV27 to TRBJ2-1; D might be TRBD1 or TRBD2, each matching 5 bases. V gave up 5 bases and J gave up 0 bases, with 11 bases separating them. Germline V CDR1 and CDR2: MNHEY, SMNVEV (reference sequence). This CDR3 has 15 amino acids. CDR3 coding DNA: TGTGCCAGCAGTGCCGGGACCAGCTCCTACAATGAGCAGTTCTTC. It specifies CASSAGTSSYNEQFF.

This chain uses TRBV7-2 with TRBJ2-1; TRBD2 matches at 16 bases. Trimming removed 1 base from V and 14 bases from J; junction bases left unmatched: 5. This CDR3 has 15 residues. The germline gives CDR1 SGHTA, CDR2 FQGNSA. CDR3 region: CASSLEGTSGRVEFF. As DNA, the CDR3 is TGTGCCAGCAGCTTAGAAGGGACTAGCGGGAGGGTGGAGTTCTTC.

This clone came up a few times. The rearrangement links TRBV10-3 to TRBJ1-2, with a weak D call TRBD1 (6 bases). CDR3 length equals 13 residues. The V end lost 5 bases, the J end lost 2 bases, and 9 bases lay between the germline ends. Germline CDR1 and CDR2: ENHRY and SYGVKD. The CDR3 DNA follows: TGTGCCATCAGTCAAGGGGGGAACTATGGCTACACCTTC. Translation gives CAISQGGNYGYTF.

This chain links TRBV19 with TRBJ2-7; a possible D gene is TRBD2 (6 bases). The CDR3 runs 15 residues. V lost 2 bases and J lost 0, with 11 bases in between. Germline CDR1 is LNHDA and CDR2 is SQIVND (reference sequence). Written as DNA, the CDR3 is TGTGCCAGTAGTATAAGGCGGGGTGCCTCCTACGAGCAGTACTTC. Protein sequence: CASSIRRGASYEQYF.

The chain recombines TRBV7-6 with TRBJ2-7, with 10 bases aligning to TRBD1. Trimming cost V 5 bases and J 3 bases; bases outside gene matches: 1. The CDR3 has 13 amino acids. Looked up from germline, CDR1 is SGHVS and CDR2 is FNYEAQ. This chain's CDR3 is CASSRDRGYEQYF. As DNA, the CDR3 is TGTGCCAGCAGCCGGGACAGGGGCTACGAGCAGTACTTC.

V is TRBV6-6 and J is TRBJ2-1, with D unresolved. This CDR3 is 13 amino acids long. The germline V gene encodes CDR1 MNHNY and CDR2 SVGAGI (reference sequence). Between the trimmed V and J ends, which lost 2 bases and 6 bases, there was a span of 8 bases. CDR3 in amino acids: CASSYISANEQFF. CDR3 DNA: TGTGCCAGCAGTTACATTTCCGCCAATGAGCAGTTCTTC.

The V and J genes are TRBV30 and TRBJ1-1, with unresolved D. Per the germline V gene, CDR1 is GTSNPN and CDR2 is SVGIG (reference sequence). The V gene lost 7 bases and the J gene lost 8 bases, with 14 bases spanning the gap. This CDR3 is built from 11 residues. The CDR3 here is CALEHSREAFF. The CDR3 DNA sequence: TGTGCCTTGGAACATTCCAGAGAAGCTTTCTTT.

CDR3 loop: CASSQDTSIAKNIQYF. Written as DNA, the CDR3 is TGTGCCAGCAGCCAGGACACCTCGATAGCCAAAAACATTCAGTACTTC. The chain has TRBV9 and TRBJ2-4; D possibly corresponds to TRBD1 (5 bases). The germline gives CDR1 SGDLS, CDR2 YYNGEE. The CDR3 extends over 16 amino acids. Trimming stripped 4 bases from V and 0 bases from J, with 14 bases between.

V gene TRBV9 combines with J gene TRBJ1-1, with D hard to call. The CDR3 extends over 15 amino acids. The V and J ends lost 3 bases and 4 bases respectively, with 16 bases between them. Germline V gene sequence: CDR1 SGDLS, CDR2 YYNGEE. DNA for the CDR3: TGTGCCAGCAGCGCAGGTTTATTAGGGTTCACTGAAGCTTTCTTT. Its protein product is CASSAGLLGFTEAFF.

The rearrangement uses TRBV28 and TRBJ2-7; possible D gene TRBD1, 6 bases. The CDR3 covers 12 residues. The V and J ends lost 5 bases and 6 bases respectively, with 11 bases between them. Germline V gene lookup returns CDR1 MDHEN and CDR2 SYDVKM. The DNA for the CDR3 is TGTGCCAGCAGTCCTTTGGGGGCCGAGCAGTACTTC. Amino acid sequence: CASSPLGAEQYF.

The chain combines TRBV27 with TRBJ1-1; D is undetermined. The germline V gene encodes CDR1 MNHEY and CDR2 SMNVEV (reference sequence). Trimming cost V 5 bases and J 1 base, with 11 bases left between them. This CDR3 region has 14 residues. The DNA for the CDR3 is TGTGCCAGCAGTCCTCACCCCACGAACACTGAAGCTTTCTTT. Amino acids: CASSPHPTNTEAFF.

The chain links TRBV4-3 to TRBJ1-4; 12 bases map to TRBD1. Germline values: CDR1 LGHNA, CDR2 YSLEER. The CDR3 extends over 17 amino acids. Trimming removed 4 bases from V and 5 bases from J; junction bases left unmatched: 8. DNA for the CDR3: TGCGCCAGCAGCCCGGGACAGGGGGCGATTAGGAATGAAAAACTGTTTTTT. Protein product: CASSPGQGAIRNEKLFF.

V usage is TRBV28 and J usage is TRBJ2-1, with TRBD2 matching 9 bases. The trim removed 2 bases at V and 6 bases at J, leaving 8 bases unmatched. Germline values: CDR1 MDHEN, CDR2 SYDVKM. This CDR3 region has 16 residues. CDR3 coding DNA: TGTGCCAGCAGTTTAACCGGGACTAGCCTGAGCAATGAGCAGTTCTTC. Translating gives CASSLTGTSLSNEQFF.

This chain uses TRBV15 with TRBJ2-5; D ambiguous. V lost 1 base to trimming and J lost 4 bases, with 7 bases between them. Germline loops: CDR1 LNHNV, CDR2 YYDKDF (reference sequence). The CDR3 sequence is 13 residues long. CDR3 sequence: CATSRVDVETQYF. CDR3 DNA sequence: TGTGCCACCAGCAGAGTTGATGTAGAGACCCAGTACTTC.

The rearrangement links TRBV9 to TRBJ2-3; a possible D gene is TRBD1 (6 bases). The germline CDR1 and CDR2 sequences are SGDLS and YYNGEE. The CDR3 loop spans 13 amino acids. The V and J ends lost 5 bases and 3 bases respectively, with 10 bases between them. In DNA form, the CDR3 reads TGTGCCAGCAGTCTCGGACAGACAGATACGCAGTATTTT. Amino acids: CASSLGQTDTQYF.

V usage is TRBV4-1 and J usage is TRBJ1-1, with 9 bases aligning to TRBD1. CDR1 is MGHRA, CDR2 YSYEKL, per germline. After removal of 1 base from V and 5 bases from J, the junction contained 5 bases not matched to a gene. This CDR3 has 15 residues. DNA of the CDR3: TGCGCCAGCAGCCAAGTCAGGGGACAGGGAACTGAAGCTTTCTTT. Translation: CASSQVRGQGTEAFF.

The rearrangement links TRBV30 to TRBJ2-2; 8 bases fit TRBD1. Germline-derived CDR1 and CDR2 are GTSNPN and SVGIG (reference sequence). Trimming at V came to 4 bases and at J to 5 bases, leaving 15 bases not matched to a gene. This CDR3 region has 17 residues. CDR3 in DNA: TGTGCCTGGAAAGGCGTTTCCGGACAGGGTCTAACCGGGGAGCTGTTTTTT. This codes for CAWKGVSGQGLTGELFF.

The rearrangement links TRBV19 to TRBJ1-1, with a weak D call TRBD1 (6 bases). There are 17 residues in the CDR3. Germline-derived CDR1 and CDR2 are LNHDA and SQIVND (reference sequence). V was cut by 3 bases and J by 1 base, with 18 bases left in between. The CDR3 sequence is CASSILGQGKRNTEAFF. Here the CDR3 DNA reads TGTGCCAGTAGTATCTTGGGGCAGGGGAAAAGGAACACTGAAGCTTTCTTT.